This passage covers 21 T cell receptor beta chains from one sample sequenced in a study of radiotherapy plus CTLA-4 blockade in lung cancer. Sequencing used immunoSEQ multiplex PCR; TCRdb keeps in-frame clones, though not all of them. The sample lists about 110,000 clones, approximately 81% occurring once. The sequencing used peripheral blood, collected from a patient treated with radiotherapy plus ipilimumab. The receptors shown here come from a human donor with non-small cell lung cancer that progressed on radiotherapy plus ipilimumab. Some clones in this sample may be carry-over from other donors' samples.

The genes are TRBV5-1 and TRBJ2-1; 10 bases map to TRBD2. Losses at the gene ends were 5 bases for V and 0 bases for J; bases not matched to a gene: 8. This CDR3 has 17 amino acids. Looked up from germline, CDR1 is SGHRS and CDR2 is YFSETQ. Here the CDR3 DNA reads TGCGCCAGCAGGCGTAGTAGCGGGGGGAGCTCCTACAATGAGCAGTTCTTC. This translates into CASRRSSGGSSYNEQFF. Full variable domain (rest looked up from reference TRBV5-1 and TRBJ2-1): KAGVTQTPRYLIKTRGQQVTLSCSPISGHRSVSWYQQTPGQGLQFLFEYFSETQRNKGNFPGRFSGRQFSNSRSEMNVSTLELGDSALYLCASRRSSGGSSYNEQFFGPGTRLTVL.

V gene TRBV27 combines with J gene TRBJ2-1; 11 nucleotides align to TRBD2. After removal of 5 bases from V and 5 bases from J, the junction contained 8 bases not matched to a gene. Germline V gene lookup returns CDR1 MNHEY and CDR2 SMNVEV (reference sequence). The CDR3 loop spans 16 amino acids. The CDR3 nucleotides read TGTGCCAGCAGTGTCCAACTAGCGGGGGTTGACAATGAGCAGTTCTTC. It yields the protein CASSVQLAGVDNEQFF.

V usage is TRBV6-1 and J usage is TRBJ2-7; D is unresolved. The CDR3 runs 12 residues. Germline-derived CDR1 and CDR2 are MNHNS and SASEGT. The V end lost 4 bases, the J end lost 3 bases, and 7 bases lay between the germline ends. For the CDR3, the DNA is TGTGCCAGCAGTGTTTGGGGCTACGAGCAGTACTTC. Amino acid sequence: CASSVWGYEQYF.

The chain carries TRBV10-1 and TRBJ1-5, with 9 bases aligning to TRBD1. Losses at the gene ends were 7 bases for V and 4 bases for J; bases not matched to a gene: 11. This CDR3 has 16 amino acids. Per the germline V gene, CDR1 is WNHNN and CDR2 is SYGVQD (reference sequence). The CDR3 is CASTLSCGTGNQPQHF. CDR3 DNA sequence: TGCGCCAGCACCCTCTCTTGCGGGACAGGGAATCAGCCCCAGCATTTT.

J is TRBJ2-2 and V is TRBV11-2; no clear D. V was shortened by 0 bases and J by 2 bases, with 13 bases between the two germline ends. CDR1 SGHAT and CDR2 FQNNGV come from the germline V gene. This CDR3 has 17 amino acids. The CDR3: CASSLDRNRGNTGELFF. CDR3 DNA sequence: TGTGCCAGCAGCTTAGATAGGAACCGCGGCAACACCGGGGAGCTGTTTTTT.

The chain carries TRBV11-2 and TRBJ1-1; D is undetermined. The V end lost 1 base, the J end lost 4 bases, and 13 bases lay between the germline ends. Germline V gives CDR1 SGHAT, CDR2 FQNNGV. This CDR3 has 15 residues. Here the CDR3 reads CASSLVGGQSTEAFF. In nucleotides, the CDR3 is TGTGCCAGCAGCTTAGTGGGTGGGCAAAGCACTGAAGCTTTCTTT.

This chain uses TRBV7-9 with TRBJ1-1, with D possibly matching TRBD1 (5 bases). The CDR3 consists of 13 residues. CDR1 is SEHNR, CDR2 FQNEAQ, per germline (reference sequence). The V gene lost 5 bases and the J gene lost 7 bases, with 14 bases spanning the gap. This CDR3 is CASSPRQKDEAFF. The DNA of the CDR3 is TGTGCCAGCAGCCCGAGACAGAAAGATGAAGCTTTCTTT.

V is TRBV7-9 and J is TRBJ1-5; D call uncertain. Trimming stripped 1 base from V and 0 bases from J, with 16 bases between. Germline V gives CDR1 SEHNR, CDR2 FQNEAQ (reference sequence). The CDR3 length is 18 residues. The CDR3 DNA reads TGTGCCAGCAGCTTAGGTGCTTCAGGTGCCAGTAGCAATCAGCCCCAGCATTTT. Its translation is CASSLGASGASSNQPQHF.

The chain has TRBV27 and TRBJ2-7; D is tentatively TRBD1 or TRBD2 (5 bases each). V lost 3 bases to trimming and J lost 2 bases, with 17 bases between them. The CDR3 is 16 residues long. The germline CDR1 and CDR2 sequences are MNHEY and SMNVEV (reference sequence). The CDR3: CASSFLGTETPYEQYF. Here the CDR3 DNA reads TGTGCCAGCAGTTTCCTCGGGACGGAGACCCCCTACGAGCAGTACTTC.

CDR3 loop: CASRFRTGESTDTQYF. CDR3 coding DNA: TGCGCCAGCAGATTTCGGACGGGGGAAAGCACAGATACGCAGTATTTT. V gene TRBV5-1 combines with J gene TRBJ2-3; D perhaps matches TRBD2 (6 bases). Germline CDR1 reads SGHRS; CDR2 reads YFSETQ. Between the trimmed V and J ends, which lost 5 bases and 0 bases, there was a span of 16 bases. The CDR3 has 16 amino acids. The whole variable domain, filled in from reference TRBV5-1 and TRBJ2-3, reads KAGVTQTPRYLIKTRGQQVTLSCSPISGHRSVSWYQQTPGQGLQFLFEYFSETQRNKGNFPGRFSGRQFSNSRSEMNVSTLELGDSALYLCASRFRTGESTDTQYFGPGTRLTVL.

The chain employs TRBV6-6 and TRBJ2-7; D is uncertain. Trimming pared 8 bases from V and 0 bases from J, leaving 14 bases between. The germline CDR1 and CDR2 sequences are MNHNY and SVGAGI (reference sequence). This CDR3 has 14 amino acids. The CDR3 reads CASHYSALSYEQYF. CDR3 nucleotide sequence: TGTGCCAGCCATTACTCGGCACTCTCCTACGAGCAGTACTTC.

The rearrangement joins TRBV7-9 to TRBJ2-7, with a possible D match to TRBD2 (7 bases). The germline V gene encodes CDR1 SEHNR and CDR2 FQNEAQ (reference sequence). The CDR3 contains 15 residues. V gave up 2 bases and J gave up 0 bases, with 11 bases separating them. Here the CDR3 reads CASSLWGGLSYEQYF. CDR3 sequence (DNA): TGTGCCAGCAGCTTATGGGGGGGGCTCTCCTACGAGCAGTACTTC.

The V call is TRBV5-4, the J call TRBJ1-1, with 8 bases matching TRBD1. Germline V gives CDR1 SGHNT, CDR2 YYREEE (reference sequence). The CDR3 has 14 residues. V lost 4 bases and J lost 5; bases outside the gene matches: 7. DNA of the CDR3: TGTGCCAGCAGCCCTAGGACAGGGAGAACTGAAGCTTTCTTT. Protein: CASSPRTGRTEAFF.

This chain uses TRBV30 with TRBJ2-4; D is undetermined. CDR3 length: 13 amino acids. Germline loops: CDR1 GTSNPN, CDR2 SVGIG (reference sequence). V was clipped by 7 bases and J by 0 bases, with 10 bases between them. The DNA of the CDR3 is TGTGCCTCCTCATATCCAGCCAAAAACATTCAGTACTTC. Its protein is CASSYPAKNIQYF.

Regarding this clone: Other DNA sequences from this sample encode an identical CDR3 as well. CDR3 in DNA: TGCGCCAGCAGCTTGGAGGGGGGCTACGAGCAGTACTTC. Residues: CASSLEGGYEQYF. The genes are TRBV5-1 and TRBJ2-7; D is perhaps TRBD1 or TRBD2 (6 bases each). Looked up from germline, CDR1 is SGHRS and CDR2 is YFSETQ. V lost 0 bases and J lost 3, with 7 bases in between. The CDR3 extends over 13 amino acids.

The chain joins TRBV27 to TRBJ2-3, with 13 bases lining up with TRBD2. From germline, CDR1 is MNHEY and CDR2 SMNVEV (reference sequence). The CDR3 loop spans 20 amino acids. V shed 3 bases and J 0 bases; nucleotides not matched to a gene: 12. The CDR3 nucleotides read TGTGCCAGCAGTTTTGAAGGACCCCGACTAGCGGGGGGAAGCACAGATACGCAGTATTTT. This encodes CASSFEGPRLAGGSTDTQYF.

The chain is built from TRBV7-6 and TRBJ1-1, with TRBD1 identical over 9 bases. V lost 6 bases and J lost 2; bases outside the gene matches: 4. Germline V gives CDR1 SGHVS, CDR2 FNYEAQ. The CDR3 is 14 residues long. In DNA form, the CDR3 reads TGTGCCAGCAGACCACAGGGGGCTAACACTGAAGCTTTCTTT. Its protein product is CASRPQGANTEAFF.

J is TRBJ1-6 and V is TRBV2; maybe TRBD1 (5 bases). The germline gives CDR1 SNHLY, CDR2 FYNNEI. V lost 8 bases, J lost 0 bases, and 11 bases lay in between. This CDR3 has 15 residues. CDR3 sequence reads: CASSRESSYNSPLHF. The CDR3 region has the DNA TGTGCCAGCTCCAGGGAGAGCTCCTATAATTCACCCCTCCACTTT.

This chain links TRBV11-2 with TRBJ2-3; D call uncertain. The CDR3 loop spans 12 amino acids. V lost 3 bases and J lost 0, with 1 base in between. Per germline, CDR1 SGHAT and CDR2 FQNNGV. The CDR3 reads CASSLSTDTQYF. The CDR3 DNA sequence: TGTGCCAGCAGCTTGAGCACAGATACGCAGTATTTT.

This chain connects TRBV2 to TRBJ1-1, with D uncertain. V was cut by 7 bases and J by 4 bases, with 16 bases left in between. CDR1 and CDR2 from the germline V gene are SNHLY and FYNNEI. This CDR3 is 14 amino acids long. CDR3 in amino acids: CASMGEGRSTEAFF. The CDR3 nucleotides are TGTGCCAGCATGGGCGAGGGTCGAAGCACTGAAGCTTTCTTT.

The V and J genes are TRBV7-2 and TRBJ2-5, with D possibly being TRBD1 (5 bases). The V end lost 5 bases, the J end lost 3 bases, and 13 bases lay between the germline ends. Germline CDR1 SGHTA, CDR2 FQGNSA. The CDR3 spans 14 residues. The DNA of the CDR3 is TGTGCCAGCAGCATATACGGCAGGGAAGAGACCCAGTACTTC. Its translation is CASSIYGREETQYF. Drawing the rest from reference TRBV7-2 and TRBJ2-5, the complete variable domain is GAGVSQSPSNKVTEKGKDVELRCDPISGHTALYWYRQSLGQGLEFLIYFQGNSAPDKSGLPSDRFSAERTGGSVSTLTIQRTQQEDSAVYLCASSIYGREETQYFGPGTRLLVL.